This T cell receptor (beta chain) stems from a study of blood T cell repertoires in COVID-19. Data came from immunoSEQ multiplex PCR; TCRdb stores just in-frame clones and leaves some out. The sample contains hundreds of thousands of clones, roughly nine tenths of which appear only once. Material: peripheral blood. The clonotype originates from a man between 40 and 49 years old with acute or convalescent COVID-19.

CDR3 residues: CASSYKREQYF. The CDR3 DNA follows: TGTGCCAGCAGTTATAAGCGCGAGCAGTACTTC. V gene TRBV6-5 combines with J gene TRBJ2-7; the D is unclear. The CDR3 consists of 11 residues. The V and J ends lost 3 bases and 6 bases respectively, with 6 bases between them. CDR1 is MNHEY, CDR2 SVGAGI, per germline.